This TCR beta chain was recovered during a study of blood T cell repertoires in COVID-19. The data were produced by immunoSEQ multiplex PCR, yet TCRdb's version contains in-frame clones alone and is incomplete. The sample records about 230,000 clones, approximately 80% being singletons. CDR3 length: 12 amino acids. The V and J ends lost 1 base and 5 bases respectively, with 5 bases between them. Germline CDR1 and CDR2: SGHAT and FQNNGV. In regard to this clone: Within the sample, other DNA sequences also encode this same CDR3.

Sample: PBMCs or T cells enriched from blood (not recorded which). The receptor was derived from a man between 60 and 75 years old who had recovered from COVID-19. The rearrangement links TRBV11-2 to TRBJ2-5; no reliable D call. CDR3 DNA: TGTGCCAGCAGCTTAGCACTGGAGACCCAGTACTTC. The encoded protein is CASSLALETQYF.